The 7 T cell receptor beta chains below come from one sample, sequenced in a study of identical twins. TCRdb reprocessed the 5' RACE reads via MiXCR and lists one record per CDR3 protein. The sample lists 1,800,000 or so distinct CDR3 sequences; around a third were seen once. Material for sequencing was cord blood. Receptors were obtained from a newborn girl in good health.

Here the CDR3 reads CASTLGASYEQYF. The CDR3 region has the DNA TGTGCCAGCACCTTAGGTGCCTCCTACGAGCAGTACTTC. The rearrangement uses TRBV28 and TRBJ2-7, with unresolved D. CDR1 is MDHEN and CDR2 is SYDVKM in the germline V gene. Trimming removed 7 bases from V and 0 bases from J, with 10 bases in between. The CDR3 loop spans 13 amino acids.

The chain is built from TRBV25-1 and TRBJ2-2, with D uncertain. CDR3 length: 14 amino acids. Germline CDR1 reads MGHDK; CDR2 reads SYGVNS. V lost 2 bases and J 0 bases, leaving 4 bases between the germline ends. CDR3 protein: CASSETPNTGELFF. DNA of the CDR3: TGTGCCAGCAGTGAAACCCCGAACACCGGGGAGCTGTTTTTT.

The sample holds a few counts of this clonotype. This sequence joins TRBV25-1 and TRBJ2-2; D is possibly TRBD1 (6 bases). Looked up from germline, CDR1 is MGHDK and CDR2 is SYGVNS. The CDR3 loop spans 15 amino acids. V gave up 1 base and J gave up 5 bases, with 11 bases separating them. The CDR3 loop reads CASSESRGITGELFF. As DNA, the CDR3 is TGTGCCAGCAGTGAATCTAGGGGGATAACCGGGGAGCTGTTTTTT.

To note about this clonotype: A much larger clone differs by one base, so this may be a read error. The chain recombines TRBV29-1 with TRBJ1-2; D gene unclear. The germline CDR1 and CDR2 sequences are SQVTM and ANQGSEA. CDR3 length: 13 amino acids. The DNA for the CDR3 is TGCGGCGTTGTGACGTCGGCCCTTTATGGCTACACCTTC. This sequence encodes CGVVTSALYGYTF.

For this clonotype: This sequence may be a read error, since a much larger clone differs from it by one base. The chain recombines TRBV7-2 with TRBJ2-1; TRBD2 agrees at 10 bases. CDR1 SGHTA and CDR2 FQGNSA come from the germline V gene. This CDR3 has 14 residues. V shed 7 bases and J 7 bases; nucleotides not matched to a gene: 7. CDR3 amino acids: CASISLAGVNEQFF. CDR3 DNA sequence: TGTGCCAGCATTTCCCTAGCGGGAGTTAATGAGCAGTTCTTC.

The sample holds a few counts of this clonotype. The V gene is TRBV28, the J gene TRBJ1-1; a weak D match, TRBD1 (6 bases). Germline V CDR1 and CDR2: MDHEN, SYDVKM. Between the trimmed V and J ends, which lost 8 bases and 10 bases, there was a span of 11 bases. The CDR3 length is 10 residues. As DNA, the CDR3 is TGTGCCAGCGGGGGCAGAGGAGCTTTCTTT. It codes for CASGGRGAFF.

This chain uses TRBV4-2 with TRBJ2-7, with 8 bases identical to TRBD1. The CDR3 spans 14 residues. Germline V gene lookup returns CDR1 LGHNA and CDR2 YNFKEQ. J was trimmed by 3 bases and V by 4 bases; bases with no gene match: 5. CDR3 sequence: CASSPSGQGYEQYF. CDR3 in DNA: TGTGCCAGCAGCCCATCCGGACAGGGCTACGAGCAGTACTTC.